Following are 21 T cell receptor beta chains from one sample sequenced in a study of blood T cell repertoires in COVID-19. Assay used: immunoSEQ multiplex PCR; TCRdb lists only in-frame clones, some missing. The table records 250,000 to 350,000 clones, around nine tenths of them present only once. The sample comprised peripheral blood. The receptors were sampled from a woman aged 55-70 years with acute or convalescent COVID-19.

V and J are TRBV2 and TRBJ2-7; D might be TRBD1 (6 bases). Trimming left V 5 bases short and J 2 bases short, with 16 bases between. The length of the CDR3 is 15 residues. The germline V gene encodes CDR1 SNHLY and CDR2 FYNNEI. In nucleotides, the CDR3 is TGTGCCAGCAGTCACAGGGAAAGCGGTGCCTACGAGCAGTACTTC. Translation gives CASSHRESGAYEQYF.

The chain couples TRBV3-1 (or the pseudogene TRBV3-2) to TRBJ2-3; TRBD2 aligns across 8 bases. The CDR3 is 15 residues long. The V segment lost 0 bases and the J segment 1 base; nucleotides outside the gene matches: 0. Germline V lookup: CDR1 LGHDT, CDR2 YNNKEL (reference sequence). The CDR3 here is CASSQEAGGTDTQYF. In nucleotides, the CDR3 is TGTGCCAGCAGCCAAGAAGCGGGGGGCACAGATACGCAGTATTTT.

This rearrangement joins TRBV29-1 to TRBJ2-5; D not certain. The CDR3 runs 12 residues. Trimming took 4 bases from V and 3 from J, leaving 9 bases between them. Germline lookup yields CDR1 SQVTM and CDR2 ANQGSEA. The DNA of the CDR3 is TGCAGCGTTGTGGAGAGAAAAGAGACCCAGTACTTC. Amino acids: CSVVERKETQYF.

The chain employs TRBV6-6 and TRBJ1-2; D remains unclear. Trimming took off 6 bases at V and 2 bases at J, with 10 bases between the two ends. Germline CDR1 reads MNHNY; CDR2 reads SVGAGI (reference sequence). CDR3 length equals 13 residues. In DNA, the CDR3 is TGTGCCAGCAGAGGGCGGGGAAACTATGGCTACACCTTC. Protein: CASRGRGNYGYTF.

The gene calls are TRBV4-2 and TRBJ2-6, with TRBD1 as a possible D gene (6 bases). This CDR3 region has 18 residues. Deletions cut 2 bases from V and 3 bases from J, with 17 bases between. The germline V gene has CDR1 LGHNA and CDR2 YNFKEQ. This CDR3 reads CASSQFTRTGRGANVLTF. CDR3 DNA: TGTGCCAGCAGCCAATTCACCCGAACAGGGCGTGGGGCCAACGTCCTGACTTTC.

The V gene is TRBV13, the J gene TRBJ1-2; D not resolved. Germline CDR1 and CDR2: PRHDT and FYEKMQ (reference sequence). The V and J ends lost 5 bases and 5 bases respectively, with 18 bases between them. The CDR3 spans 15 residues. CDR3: CASSRREGSFYGYTF. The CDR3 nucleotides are TGTGCCAGCAGCCGGCGGGAGGGTTCGTTTTATGGCTACACCTTC.

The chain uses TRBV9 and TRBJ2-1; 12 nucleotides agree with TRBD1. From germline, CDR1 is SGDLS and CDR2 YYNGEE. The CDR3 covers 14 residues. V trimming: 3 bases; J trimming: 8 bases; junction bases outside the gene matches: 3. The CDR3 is CASSAGTGGYEQFF. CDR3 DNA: TGTGCCAGCAGCGCCGGGACAGGGGGCTATGAGCAGTTCTTC.

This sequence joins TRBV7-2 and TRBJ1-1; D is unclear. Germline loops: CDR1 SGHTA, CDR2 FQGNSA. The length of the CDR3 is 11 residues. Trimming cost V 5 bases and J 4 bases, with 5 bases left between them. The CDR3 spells CASSLITEAFF. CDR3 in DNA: TGTGCCAGCAGCCTAATCACTGAAGCTTTCTTT.

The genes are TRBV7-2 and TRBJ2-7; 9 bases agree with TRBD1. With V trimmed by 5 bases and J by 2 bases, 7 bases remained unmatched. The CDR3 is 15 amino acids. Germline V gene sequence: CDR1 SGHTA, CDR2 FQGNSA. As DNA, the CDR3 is TGTGCCAGCAGCCTAGGGGGACAGGGCACCTACGAGCAGTACTTC. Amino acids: CASSLGGQGTYEQYF.

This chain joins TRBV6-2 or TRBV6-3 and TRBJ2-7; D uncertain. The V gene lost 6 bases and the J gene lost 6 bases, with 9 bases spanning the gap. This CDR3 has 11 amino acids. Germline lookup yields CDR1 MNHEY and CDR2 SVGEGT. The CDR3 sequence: CASSGEREQYF. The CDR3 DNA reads TGTGCCAGCAGCGGTGAGCGCGAGCAGTACTTC.

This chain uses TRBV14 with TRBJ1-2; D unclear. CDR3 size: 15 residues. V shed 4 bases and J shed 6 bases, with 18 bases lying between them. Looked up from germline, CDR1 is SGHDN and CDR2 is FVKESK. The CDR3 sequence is CASSPLESLKDGYTF. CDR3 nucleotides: TGTGCCAGCAGCCCCCTAGAGAGCCTTAAGGATGGCTACACCTTC.

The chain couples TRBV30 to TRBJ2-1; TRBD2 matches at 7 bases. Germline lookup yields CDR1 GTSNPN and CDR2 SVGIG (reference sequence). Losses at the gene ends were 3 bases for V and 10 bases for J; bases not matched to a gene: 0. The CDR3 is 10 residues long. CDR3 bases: TGTGCCTGGAGCGGGGGGGAGCAGTTCTTC. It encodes CAWSGGEQFF.

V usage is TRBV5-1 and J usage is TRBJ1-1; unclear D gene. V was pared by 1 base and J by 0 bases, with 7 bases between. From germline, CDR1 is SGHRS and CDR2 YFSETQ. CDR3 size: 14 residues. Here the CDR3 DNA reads TGCGCCAGCAGCTTGCTACAGTTGAACACTGAAGCTTTCTTT. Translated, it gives CASSLLQLNTEAFF.

CDR3 amino acids: CASSVQGFMNTEAFF. The CDR3 DNA is TGTGCCAGCAGCGTACAGGGTTTCATGAACACTGAAGCTTTCTTT. This chain links TRBV9 with TRBJ1-1, with D possibly matching TRBD1 (5 bases). Germline CDR1 reads SGDLS; CDR2 reads YYNGEE. The CDR3 is 15 amino acids. Trimming shortened V by 1 base and J by 0 bases, and 10 bases separated the two germline ends. The full variable domain, in which reference TRBV9 and TRBJ1-1 provide the parts outside the CDR3, is DSGVTQTPKHLITATGQRVTLRCSPRSGDLSVYWYQQSLDQGLQFLIQYYNGEERAKGNILERFSAQQFPDLHSELNLSSLELGDSALYFCASSVQGFMNTEAFFGQGTRLTVV.

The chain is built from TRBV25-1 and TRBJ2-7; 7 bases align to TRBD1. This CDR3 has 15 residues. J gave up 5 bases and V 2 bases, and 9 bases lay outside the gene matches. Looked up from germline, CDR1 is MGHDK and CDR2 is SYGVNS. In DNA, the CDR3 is TGTGCCAGCAGTGAAAGCAGACAGGGCACTCACGAGCAGTACTTC. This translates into CASSESRQGTHEQYF.

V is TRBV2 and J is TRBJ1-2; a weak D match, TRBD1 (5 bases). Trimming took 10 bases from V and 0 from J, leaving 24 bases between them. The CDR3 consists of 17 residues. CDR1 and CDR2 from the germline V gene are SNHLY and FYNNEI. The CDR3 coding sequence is TGTGCCACAGGTCAGGGCAGGTCCGTGTTAGCTAACTATGGCTACACCTTC. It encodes CATGQGRSVLANYGYTF.

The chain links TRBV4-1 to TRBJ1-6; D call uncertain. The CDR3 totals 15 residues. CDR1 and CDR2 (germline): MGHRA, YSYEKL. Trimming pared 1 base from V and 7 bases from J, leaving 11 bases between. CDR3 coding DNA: TGCGCCAGCAGCCAAGTCGGACTGATGAATTCACCCCTCCACTTT. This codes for CASSQVGLMNSPLHF.

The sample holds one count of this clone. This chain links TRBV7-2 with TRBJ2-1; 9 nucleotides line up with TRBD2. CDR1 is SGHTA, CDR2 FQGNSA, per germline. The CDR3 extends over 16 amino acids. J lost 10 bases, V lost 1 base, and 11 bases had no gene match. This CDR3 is CASSLGHSGSRQEQFF. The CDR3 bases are TGTGCCAGCAGCTTAGGTCATAGCGGGAGTCGGCAGGAGCAGTTCTTC. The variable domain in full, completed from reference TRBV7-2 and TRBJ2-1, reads GAGVSQSPSNKVTEKGKDVELRCDPISGHTALYWYRQSLGQGLEFLIYFQGNSAPDKSGLPSDRFSAERTGGSVSTLTIQRTQQEDSAVYLCASSLGHSGSRQEQFFGPGTRLTVL.

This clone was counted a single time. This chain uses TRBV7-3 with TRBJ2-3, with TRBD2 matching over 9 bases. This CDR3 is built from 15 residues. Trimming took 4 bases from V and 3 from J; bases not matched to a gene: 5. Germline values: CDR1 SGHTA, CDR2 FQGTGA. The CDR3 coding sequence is TGTGCCAGCAGCTCCGGGACTAGCATGACAGATACGCAGTATTTT. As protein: CASSSGTSMTDTQYF.

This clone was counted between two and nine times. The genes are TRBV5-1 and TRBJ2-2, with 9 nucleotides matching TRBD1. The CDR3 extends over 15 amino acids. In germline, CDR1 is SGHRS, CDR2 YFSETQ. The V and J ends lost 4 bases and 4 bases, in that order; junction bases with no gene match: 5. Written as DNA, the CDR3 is TGCGCCAGCAGCATGGGACAGGGAGGCACCGGGGAGCTGTTTTTT. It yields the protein CASSMGQGGTGELFF.

The CDR3 region is CASSHPPHSGPSTDTQYF. The CDR3 DNA reads TGCGCCAGCAGTCATCCCCCCCATAGCGGTCCTAGCACAGATACGCAGTATTTT. The rearrangement joins TRBV23-1 to TRBJ2-3, with a weak D call TRBD2 (6 bases). TRBV23-1 counts as an open reading frame of uncertain function. V was trimmed by 3 bases and J by 0 bases, leaving 19 bases between them. This CDR3 contains 18 residues.